The clone carrying this T cell receptor beta chain was picked up one time. CDR1 is KGHDR, CDR2 SFDVKD, per germline. V lost 3 bases, J lost 5 bases, and 6 bases stayed unmatched. This CDR3 is built from 15 residues. This entry belongs to a study of blood T cell repertoires in COVID-19. As for the study in general: Donors in the United States, Italy and Spain gave samples during acute or convalescent COVID-19. Sample material is recorded as cDNA or gDNA derived from T cells, B-cell-depleted T cells, or PBMCs.

Per the study methods: Amplification from reference gene primers served as the basis for estimated nucleated cell counts. The assay was immunoSEQ multiplex PCR, and TCRdb's table has in-frame clones only and misses some. That table furnishes V, J and clone size, whereas the DNA furnished D and trimming. The data contain about 120,000 clones, 76% of them singletons. The clonotype originates from a woman older than 75 with acute or convalescent COVID-19. The genes are TRBV24-1 and TRBJ2-1; 7 bases agree with TRBD2. Sequenced sample: peripheral blood. CDR3 nucleotide sequence: TGTGCCACCAGTGATGCAACTAGCGACCACAATGAGCAGTTCTTC. The encoded protein is CATSDATSDHNEQFF.